This TCR beta chain came from a study of T cell changes during pregnancy in multiple sclerosis. Germline V gene sequence: CDR1 MNHEY, CDR2 SMNVEV (reference sequence). This CDR3 spans 14 amino acids. V lost 7 bases and J lost 0, with 12 bases in between. Method: immunoSEQ multiplex PCR; TCRdb's copy keeps in-frame clones and lacks some. The sample shows about 25,000 clones, about 89% of them seen only once. Source: CD8+ T cells from peripheral blood mononuclear cells, taken in the first trimester of pregnancy. This chain connects TRBV27 to TRBJ1-1; D remains ambiguous. This TCR was sampled from a female donor in good health, enrolled as a control in a pregnancy study. DNA for the CDR3: TGTGCCAGCATGTTTTCCGGGGTGAACACTGAAGCTTTCTTT. This sequence encodes CASMFSGVNTEAFF.